This paragraph reports one T cell receptor (beta chain). 60 Vbeta and 13 Jbeta primers were used in PCR. Repertoires were generated with immunoSEQ multiplex PCR, while TCRdb's copy carries only in-frame clones and drops some. The sample yields 110,000 to 150,000 clones, approximately 70% seen once. The data originate from a study of cytomegalovirus exposure and HLA in healthy donors. Study-wide background: Findings of an earlier analysis included around 100 million unique TCR beta sequences from roughly 200 million T cells. Counted in an early data release were about 85 million unique TCRs from HLA-typed donors.

Germline CDR1 reads MNHEY; CDR2 reads SMNVEV (reference sequence). The CDR3 is made up of 15 amino acids. The V gene lost 2 bases and the J gene lost 5 bases, with 15 bases spanning the gap. This TCR was recovered from a woman aged 60-75 years in good health and CMV-seropositive. The chain recombines TRBV27 with TRBJ1-1; D unresolved. The material sequenced was PBMCs. The CDR3 region is CASSLSPAAGTEAFF. As DNA, the CDR3 is TGTGCCAGCAGTTTAAGCCCCGCCGCCGGGACTGAAGCTTTCTTT.